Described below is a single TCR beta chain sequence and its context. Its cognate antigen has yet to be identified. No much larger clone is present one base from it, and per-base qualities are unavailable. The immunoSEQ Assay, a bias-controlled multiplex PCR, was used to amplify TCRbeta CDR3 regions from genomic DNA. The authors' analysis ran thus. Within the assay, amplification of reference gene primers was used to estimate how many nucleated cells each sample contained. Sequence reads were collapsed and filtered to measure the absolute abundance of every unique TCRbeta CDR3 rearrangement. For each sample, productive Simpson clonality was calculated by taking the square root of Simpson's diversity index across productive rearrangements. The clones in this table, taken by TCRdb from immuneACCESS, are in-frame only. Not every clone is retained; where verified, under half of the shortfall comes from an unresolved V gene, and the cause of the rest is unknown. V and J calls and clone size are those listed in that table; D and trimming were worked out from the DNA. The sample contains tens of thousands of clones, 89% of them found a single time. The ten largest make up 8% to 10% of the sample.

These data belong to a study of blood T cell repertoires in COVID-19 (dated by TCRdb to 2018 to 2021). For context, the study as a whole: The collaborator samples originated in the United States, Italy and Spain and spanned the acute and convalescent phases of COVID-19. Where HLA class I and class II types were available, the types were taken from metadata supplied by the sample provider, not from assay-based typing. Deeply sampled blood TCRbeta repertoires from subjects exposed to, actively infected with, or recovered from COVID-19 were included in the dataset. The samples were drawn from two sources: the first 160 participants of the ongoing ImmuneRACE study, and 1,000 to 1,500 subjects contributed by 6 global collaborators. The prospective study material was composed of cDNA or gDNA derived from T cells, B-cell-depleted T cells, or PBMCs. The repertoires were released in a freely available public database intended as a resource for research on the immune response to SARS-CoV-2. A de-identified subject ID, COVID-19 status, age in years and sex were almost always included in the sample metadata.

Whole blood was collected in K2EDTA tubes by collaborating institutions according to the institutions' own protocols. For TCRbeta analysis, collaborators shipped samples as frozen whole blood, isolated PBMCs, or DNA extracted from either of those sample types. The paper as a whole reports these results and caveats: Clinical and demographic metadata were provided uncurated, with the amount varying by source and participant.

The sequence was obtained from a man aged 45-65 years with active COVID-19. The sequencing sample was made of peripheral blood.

This receptor carries the CDR3 CASGPGGSGVNEQFF. The bases are TGTGCCAGTGGACCCGGGGGTAGCGGGGTAAATGAGCAGTTCTTC. Recombination linked TRBV19 to TRBJ2-1; TRBD2 fits 8 bases in the junction. CDR3 length: 15 amino acids, cysteine to phenylalanine. Left in the record is the CDR3 DNA by itself, 45 bases read in frame from the first base. CDR1 LNHDA and CDR2 SQIVND are derived from the germline V gene (reference sequence). The germline V and J ends show losses of 8 bases and 7 bases respectively, and no gene match explains 13 bases of the junction. With the rest looked up from the reference TRBV19 and TRBJ2-1 genes rather than sequenced, the full variable domain is DGGITQSPKYLFRKEGQNVTLSCEQNLNHDAMYWYRQDPGQGLRLIYYSQIVNDFQKGDIAEGYSVSREKKESFPLTVTSAQKNPTAFYLCASGPGGSGVNEQFFGPGTRLTVL.